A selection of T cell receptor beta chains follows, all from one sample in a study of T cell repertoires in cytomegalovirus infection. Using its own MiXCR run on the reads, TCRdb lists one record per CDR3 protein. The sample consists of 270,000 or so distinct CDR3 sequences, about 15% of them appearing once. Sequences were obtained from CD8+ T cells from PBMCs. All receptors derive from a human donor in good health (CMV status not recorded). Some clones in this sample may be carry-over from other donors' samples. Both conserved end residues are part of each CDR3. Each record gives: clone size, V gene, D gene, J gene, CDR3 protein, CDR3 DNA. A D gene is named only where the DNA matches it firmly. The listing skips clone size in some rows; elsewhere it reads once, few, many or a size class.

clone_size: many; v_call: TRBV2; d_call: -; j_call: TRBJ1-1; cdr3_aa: CASAAGENTEAFF; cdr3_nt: TGTGCCAGCGCCGCGGGAGAGAACACTGAAGCTTTCTTT
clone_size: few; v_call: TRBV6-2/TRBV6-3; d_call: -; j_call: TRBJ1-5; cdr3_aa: CASSYLSRSNQPQHF; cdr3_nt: TGTGCCAGCAGTTATCTGAGCCGTTCCAATCAGCCCCAGCATTTT
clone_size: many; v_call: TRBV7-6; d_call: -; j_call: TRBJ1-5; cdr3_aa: CASSVAPSSNQPQHF; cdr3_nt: TGTGCCAGCAGCGTAGCTCCAAGTAGCAATCAGCCCCAGCATTTT
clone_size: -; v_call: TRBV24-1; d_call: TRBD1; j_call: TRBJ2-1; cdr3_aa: CATSDLATGGGYAEQFF; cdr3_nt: TGTGCCACCAGTGATTTGGCGACAGGGGGTGGGTATGCGGAGCAGTTCTTC
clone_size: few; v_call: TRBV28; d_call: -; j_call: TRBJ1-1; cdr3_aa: CASSPRGEIEAFF; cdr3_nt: TGTGCCAGCAGTCCCCGGGGAGAAATAGAAGCTTTCTTT
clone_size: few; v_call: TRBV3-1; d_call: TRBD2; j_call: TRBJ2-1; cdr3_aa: CASSHQLAGNYNEQFF; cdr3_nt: TGTGCCAGCAGCCACCAACTAGCGGGGAACTACAATGAGCAGTTCTTC
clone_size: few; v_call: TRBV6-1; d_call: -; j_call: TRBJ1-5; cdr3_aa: CASSESGGTFQPQHF; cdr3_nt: TGTGCCAGCAGTGAAAGCGGGGGCACTTTTCAGCCCCAGCATTTT
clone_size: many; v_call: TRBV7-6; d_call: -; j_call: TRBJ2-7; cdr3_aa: CASSPKGQGGNEQYF; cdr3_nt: TGTGCCAGCAGCCCCAAGGGGCAGGGGGGAAACGAGCAGTACTTC
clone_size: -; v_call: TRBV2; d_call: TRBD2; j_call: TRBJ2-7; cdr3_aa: CASRISGGLNEQYF; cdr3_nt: TGTGCCAGCAGGATTAGCGGGGGACTCAACGAGCAGTACTTC
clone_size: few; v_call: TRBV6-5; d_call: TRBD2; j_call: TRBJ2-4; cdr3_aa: CASSYTGTSVPGIQYF; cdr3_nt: TGTGCCAGCAGTTACACCGGGACTAGTGTTCCAGGCATTCAGTACTTC
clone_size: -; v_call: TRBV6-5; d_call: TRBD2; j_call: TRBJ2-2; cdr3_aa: CASSYNGLAGGSNTGELFF; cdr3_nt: TGTGCCAGCAGTTATAATGGTTTAGCGGGGGGCTCGAACACCGGGGAGCTGTTTTTT
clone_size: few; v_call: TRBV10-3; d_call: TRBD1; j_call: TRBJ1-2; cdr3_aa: CAISELRTGRANYGYTF; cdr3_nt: TGTGCCATCAGTGAACTTAGGACAGGGCGGGCTAACTATGGCTACACCTTC
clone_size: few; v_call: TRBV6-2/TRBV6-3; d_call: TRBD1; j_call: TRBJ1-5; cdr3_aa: CASSGGQGSLSNQPQHF; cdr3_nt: TGTGCCAGCAGCGGAGGACAGGGTTCTCTTAGCAATCAGCCCCAGCATTTT
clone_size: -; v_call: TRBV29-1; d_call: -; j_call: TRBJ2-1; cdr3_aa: CSVEGGVLARNEQFF; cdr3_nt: TGCAGCGTTGAAGGTGGGGTGCTAGCGCGGAATGAGCAGTTCTTC
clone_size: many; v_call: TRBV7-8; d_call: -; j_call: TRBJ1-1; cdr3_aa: CASSPAFGGMNTEAFF; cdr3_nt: TGTGCCAGCAGCCCCGCGTTCGGGGGGATGAACACTGAAGCTTTCTTT
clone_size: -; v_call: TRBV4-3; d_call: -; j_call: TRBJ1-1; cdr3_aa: CASSQGQGPGTEAFF; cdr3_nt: TGCGCCAGCAGCCAAGGGCAGGGGCCCGGCACTGAAGCTTTCTTT
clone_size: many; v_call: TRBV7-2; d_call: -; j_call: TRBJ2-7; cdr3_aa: CASSLAGAEGEQYF; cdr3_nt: TGTGCCAGCAGCTTAGCGGGGGCCGAAGGCGAGCAGTACTTC
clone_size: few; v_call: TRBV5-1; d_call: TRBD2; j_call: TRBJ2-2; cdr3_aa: CASSFYGLEAGELFF; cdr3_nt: TGCGCCAGCAGCTTTTACGGACTAGAGGCCGGGGAGCTGTTTTTT
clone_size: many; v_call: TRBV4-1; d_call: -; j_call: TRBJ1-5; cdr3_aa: CASSLPGDQPQHF; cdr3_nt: TGCGCCAGCAGCCTACCCGGCGATCAGCCCCAGCATTTT
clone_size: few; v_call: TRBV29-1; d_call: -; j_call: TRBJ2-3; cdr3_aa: CSVDKSGTSTDTQYF; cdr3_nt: TGCAGCGTTGATAAATCTGGCACAAGCACAGATACGCAGTATTTT
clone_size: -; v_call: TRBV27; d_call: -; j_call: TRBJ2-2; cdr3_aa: CASSLSGGGFAGELFF; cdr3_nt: TGTGCCAGCAGTTTGTCCGGTGGGGGCTTCGCCGGGGAGCTGTTTTTT
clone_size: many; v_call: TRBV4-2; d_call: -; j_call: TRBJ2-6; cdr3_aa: CASSQGLDGGGGANVLTF; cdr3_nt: TGTGCCAGCAGCCAAGGGTTGGACGGGGGTGGTGGGGCCAACGTCCTGACTTTC
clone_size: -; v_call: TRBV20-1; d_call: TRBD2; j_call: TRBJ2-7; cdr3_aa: CSARPLAGSYEQYF; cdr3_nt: TGCAGTGCTAGACCACTAGCGGGCTCCTACGAGCAGTACTTC
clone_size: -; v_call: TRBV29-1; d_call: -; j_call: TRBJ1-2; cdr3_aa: CGGAEVLNYGYTF; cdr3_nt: TGCGGCGGGGCAGAAGTCTTGAACTATGGCTACACCTTC
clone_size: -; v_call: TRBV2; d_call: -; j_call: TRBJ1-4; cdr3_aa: CASSDSGALTNEKLFF; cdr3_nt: TGTGCCAGCAGTGATTCGGGGGCGCTGACTAATGAAAAACTGTTTTTT
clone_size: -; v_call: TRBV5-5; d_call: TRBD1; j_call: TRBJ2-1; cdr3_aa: CASSLGQGAYSYNEQFF; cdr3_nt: TGTGCCAGCAGCTTGGGGCAGGGGGCATACTCCTACAATGAGCAGTTCTTC
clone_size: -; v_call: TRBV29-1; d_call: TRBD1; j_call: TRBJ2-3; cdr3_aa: CSVDTSGQNTDTQYF; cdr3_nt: TGCAGCGTTGATACCTCGGGACAGAACACAGATACGCAGTATTTT
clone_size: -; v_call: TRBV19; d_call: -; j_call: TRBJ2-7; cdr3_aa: CASSIAGQSSYEQYF; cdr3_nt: TGTGCCAGTAGTATTGCTGGACAGAGCTCCTACGAGCAGTACTTC
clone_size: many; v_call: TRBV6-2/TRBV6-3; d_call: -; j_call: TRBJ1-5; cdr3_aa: CASSLDVGGNQPQHF; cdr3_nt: TGTGCCAGCAGTTTGGATGTGGGAGGCAATCAGCCCCAGCATTTT
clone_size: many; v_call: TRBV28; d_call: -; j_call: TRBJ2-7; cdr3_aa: CASSFLGDGIYEQYF; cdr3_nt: TGTGCCAGCAGTTTTTTGGGGGACGGGATCTACGAGCAGTACTTC
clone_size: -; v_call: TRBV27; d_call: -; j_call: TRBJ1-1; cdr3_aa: CASSLGILGHTEAFF; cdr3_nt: TGTGCCAGCAGCCTCGGTATCCTGGGTCACACTGAAGCTTTCTTT
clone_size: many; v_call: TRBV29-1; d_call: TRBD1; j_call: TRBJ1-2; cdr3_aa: CSVDLGGDYGYTF; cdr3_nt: TGCAGCGTTGATCTAGGGGGCGACTATGGCTACACCTTC
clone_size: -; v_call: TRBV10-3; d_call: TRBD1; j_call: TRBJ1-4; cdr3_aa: CATRRQGTDEKLFF; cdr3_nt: TGTGCCACGAGAAGACAGGGAACTGATGAAAAACTGTTTTTT
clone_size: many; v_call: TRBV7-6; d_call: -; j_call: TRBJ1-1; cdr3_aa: CASSYRINTEAFF; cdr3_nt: TGTGCCAGCAGCTATAGGATCAACACTGAAGCTTTCTTT
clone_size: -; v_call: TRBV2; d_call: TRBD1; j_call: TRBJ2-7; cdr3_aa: CASRRDRGISEQYF; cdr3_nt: TGTGCCAGTCGCCGGGACAGGGGAATTTCCGAGCAGTACTTC
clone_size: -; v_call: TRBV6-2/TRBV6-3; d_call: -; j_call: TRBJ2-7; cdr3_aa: CASSLGLMSSYEQYF; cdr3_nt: TGTGCCAGCAGCCTCGGACTGATGAGCTCCTACGAGCAGTACTTC
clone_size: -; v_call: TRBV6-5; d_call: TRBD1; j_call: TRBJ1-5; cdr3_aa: CASSQGGFGNQPQHF; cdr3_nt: TGTGCCAGCAGTCAAGGGGGCTTTGGTAATCAGCCCCAGCATTTT
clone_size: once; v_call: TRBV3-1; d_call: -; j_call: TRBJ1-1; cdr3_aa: CASSQDGGLNTEAFF; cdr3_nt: TGTGCCAGCAGCCAAGACGGGGGCCTGAACACTGAAGCTTTCTTT
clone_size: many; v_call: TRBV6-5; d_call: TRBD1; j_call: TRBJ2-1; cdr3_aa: CASSYSTGANEQFF; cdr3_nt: TGTGCCAGCAGTTACTCTACAGGGGCGAATGAGCAGTTCTTC
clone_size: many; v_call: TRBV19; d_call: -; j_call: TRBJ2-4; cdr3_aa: CASSQQDNIQYF; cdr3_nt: TGTGCCAGTAGTCAGCAGGATAACATTCAGTACTTC
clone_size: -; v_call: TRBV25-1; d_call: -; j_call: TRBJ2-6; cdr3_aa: CASSEYIGGDGANVLTF; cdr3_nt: TGTGCCAGCAGTGAATATATTGGGGGTGATGGGGCCAACGTCCTGACTTTC
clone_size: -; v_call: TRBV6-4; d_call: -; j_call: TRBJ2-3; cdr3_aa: CASSEKETDTQYF; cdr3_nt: TGTGCCAGCAGTGAAAAGGAGACAGATACGCAGTATTTT
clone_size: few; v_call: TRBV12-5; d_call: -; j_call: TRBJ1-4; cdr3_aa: CASGLPAQGRNEKLFF; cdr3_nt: TGTGCTAGTGGTTTGCCCGCACAGGGAAGGAATGAAAAACTGTTTTTT
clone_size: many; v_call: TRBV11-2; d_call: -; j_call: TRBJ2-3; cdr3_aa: CASSSSGGGQKDTQYF; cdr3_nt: TGTGCCAGCAGCTCTTCAGGGGGGGGGCAGAAAGATACGCAGTATTTT
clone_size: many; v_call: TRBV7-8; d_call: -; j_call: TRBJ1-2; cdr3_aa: CASSLTPNYGYTF; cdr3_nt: TGTGCCAGCAGCTTAACCCCTAACTATGGCTACACCTTC
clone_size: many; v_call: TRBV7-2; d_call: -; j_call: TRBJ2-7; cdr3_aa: CASSRYRDYEQYF; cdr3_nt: TGTGCCAGCAGCCGTTATAGAGATTACGAGCAGTACTTC
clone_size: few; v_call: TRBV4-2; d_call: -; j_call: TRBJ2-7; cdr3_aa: CASSPRDGYYEQYF; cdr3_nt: TGTGCCAGCAGCCCCCGGGACGGATACTACGAGCAGTACTTC
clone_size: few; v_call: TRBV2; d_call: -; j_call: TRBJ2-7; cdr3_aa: CASSVGPRRTEQYF; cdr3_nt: TGTGCCAGCAGTGTTGGACCCCGGCGCACCGAGCAGTACTTC
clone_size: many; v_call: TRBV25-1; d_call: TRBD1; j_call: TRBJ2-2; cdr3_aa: CASMGQGASTGELFF; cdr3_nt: TGTGCCAGCATGGGACAGGGGGCGTCGACCGGGGAGCTGTTTTTT